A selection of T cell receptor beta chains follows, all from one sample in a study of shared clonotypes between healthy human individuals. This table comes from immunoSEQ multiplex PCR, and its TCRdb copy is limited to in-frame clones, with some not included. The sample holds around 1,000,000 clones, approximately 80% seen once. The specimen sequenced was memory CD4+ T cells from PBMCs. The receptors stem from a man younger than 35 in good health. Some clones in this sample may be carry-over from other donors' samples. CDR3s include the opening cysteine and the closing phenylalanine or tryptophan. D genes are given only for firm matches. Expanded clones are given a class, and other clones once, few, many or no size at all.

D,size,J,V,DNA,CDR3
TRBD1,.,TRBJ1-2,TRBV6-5,TGTGCCAGCAGCTCCGACAGGGAAGGATATGGCTACACCTTC,CASSSDREGYGYTF
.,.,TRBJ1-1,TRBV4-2,TGTGCCAGCAGCCAAGAGGCATTGGGGAACACTGAAGCTTTCTTT,CASSQEALGNTEAFF
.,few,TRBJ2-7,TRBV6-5,TGTGCCAGCAGCTCCGGACAGCATCCGGGGTACGAGCAGTACTTC,CASSSGQHPGYEQYF
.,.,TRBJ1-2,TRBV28,TGTGCCAGCAGTGATACCCCCGATGGCTACACCTTC,CASSDTPDGYTF
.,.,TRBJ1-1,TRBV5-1,TGCGCCAGCAGCCTACAGGGTTCGGACACTGAAGCTTTCTTT,CASSLQGSDTEAFF
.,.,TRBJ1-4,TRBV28,TGTGCCAGCAGCCGGGGCCCTAATGAAAAACTGTTTTTT,CASSRGPNEKLFF
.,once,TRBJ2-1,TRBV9,TGTGCCAGCAGCGTAGGGGCTACAGCCTACAATGAGCAGTTCTTC,CASSVGATAYNEQFF
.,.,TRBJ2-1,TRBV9,TGTGCCAGCAGCGTCCGTGAGACTCGCAATGAGCAGTTCTTC,CASSVRETRNEQFF
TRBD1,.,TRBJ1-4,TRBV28,TGTGCCAGCAGTATAAGGACAGGTAGAGTGTTTTTT,CASSIRTGRVFF
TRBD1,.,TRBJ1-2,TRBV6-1,TGTGCCAGCAGGTGGGGGACAGGGCCCTATGGCTACACCTTC,CASRWGTGPYGYTF
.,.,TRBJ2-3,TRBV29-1,TGCAGCTGGGCGGGGCAGGCCAGCACAGATACGCAGTATTTT,CSWAGQASTDTQYF
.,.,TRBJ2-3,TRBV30,TGTGCCTGGGGGGGGCTAGTTGCAGATACGCAGTATTTT,CAWGGLVADTQYF
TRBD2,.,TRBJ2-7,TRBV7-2,TGTGCCAGCAGCTTAGTGGGGACTAGCCTCTACGAGCAGTACTTC,CASSLVGTSLYEQYF
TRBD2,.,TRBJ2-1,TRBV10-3,TGTGCCATCAGTGAGAGAGTAGCGGGAGGTCCTACCTACAATGAGCAGTTCTTC,CAISERVAGGPTYNEQFF
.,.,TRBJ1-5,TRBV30,TGTGCCTGGAGTGTACACAACAATCAGCCCCAGCATTTT,CAWSVHNNQPQHF
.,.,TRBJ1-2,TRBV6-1,TGTGCCAGCAGTCCCGGACTGTTTAACTATGGCTACACCTTC,CASSPGLFNYGYTF
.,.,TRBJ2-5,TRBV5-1,TGCGCCAGCAGCTTGGTCGCAGTTCAAGAGACCCAGTACTTC,CASSLVAVQETQYF
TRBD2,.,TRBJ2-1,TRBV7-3,TGTGCCAGCGGTCTTGGGACTAGCGGGCGCAATGAGCAGTTCTTC,CASGLGTSGRNEQFF
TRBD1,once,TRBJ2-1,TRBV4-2,TGTGCCAGCAGCCCAGAGGCCGGACAGGCCTCCTACAATGAGCAGTTCTTC,CASSPEAGQASYNEQFF
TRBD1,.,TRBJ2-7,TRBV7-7,TGTGCCAGCAGCGCCGACAGGGGGGGGGTTAATCTTTACGAGCAGTACTTC,CASSADRGGVNLYEQYF
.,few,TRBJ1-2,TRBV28,TGTGCCAGCAGGATCTCAGGAGGGATGGTCTATGGCTACACCTTC,CASRISGGMVYGYTF
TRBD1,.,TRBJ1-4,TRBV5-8,TGTGCCAGCAGCTTGGCATGGACAGGGAATGAAAAACTGTTTTTT,CASSLAWTGNEKLFF
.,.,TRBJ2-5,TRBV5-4,TGTGCCAGCAGCTTCCAGGGCTACCAAGAGACCCAGTACTTC,CASSFQGYQETQYF
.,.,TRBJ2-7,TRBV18,TGTGCCAGCTCAGGACAACTAGCAAGGACGTCCTACGAGCAGTACTTC,CASSGQLARTSYEQYF
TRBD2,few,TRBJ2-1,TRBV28,TGTGCCAGCAGTCGACCAGGGACTAGCTCCTACAATGAGCAGTTCTTC,CASSRPGTSSYNEQFF
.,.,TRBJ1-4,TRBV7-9,TGTGCCAGCAGGACCGGACGGCTGTCAACTAATGAAAAACTGTTTTTT,CASRTGRLSTNEKLFF
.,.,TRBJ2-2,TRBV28,TGTGCCAGCAGTTTTTTACTCGGGGAGCTGTTTTTT,CASSFLLGELFF